The clone carrying this TCR beta chain was seen a few times. Its antigen remains unknown. Tagging with unique molecular identifiers was applied to individual cDNA molecules. TCRdb fed the 5' RACE reads into MiXCR, producing one record per CDR3 protein. This table holds about 48,000 distinct CDR3 sequences, around 7.7% found once. This specimen comes from a study of early T cells in non-severe SARS-CoV-2 infection. Study at large: Sequencing targeted bulk RNA from unsorted whole blood, leaving chains unpaired. Findings and limits, study-wide: A preference for anti-spike CD8 responses marked VDJdb matching, which missed private and CD4 specificities.

V was clipped by 1 base and J by 9 bases, with 16 bases between them. CDR3 length: 15 residues. Germline V gene data show CDR1 as LGHNA and CDR2 as YSLEER. V and J are TRBV4-3 and TRBJ2-1, with a possible D match to TRBD2 (7 bases). The TCR comes from an adult who was a healthcare worker with PCR-confirmed SARS-CoV-2 infection or an uninfected control (not recorded which). Sample: whole blood. For the CDR3, the DNA is TGCGCCAGCAGCCAAGGTGGGGGGGCTTCTAGTGAGCAGTTCTTC. It translates to CASSQGGGASSEQFF.